This T cell receptor (beta chain) was retrieved from a study of STAT3 mutations in large granular lymphocyte leukemia (dated by TCRdb to the late 2010s). Background for the entire study: Canonical activating STAT3 mutations were detected in roughly half of the longitudinally sequenced T-LGLL patients. More than half of T-LGLL patients received one or more immunosuppressive therapy regimens, with hematologic response in 40% of those treated. To reconstruct clonal hierarchy and dynamics, serial deep sequencing of TCRbeta CDR3 and STAT3 was performed in patients with T-cell large granular lymphocyte leukemia. From an initial cohort of a few hundred LGL patients, 15 to 20 representative T-LGLL cases were selected for longitudinal TCRbeta and STAT3 sequencing. As controls, the study also included longitudinal sequencing of two patients with natural killer LGL leukemia. On average, sequencing was done at 3.5 to 4 time points per patient, with the number of samplings ranging from 2 to 8. What the research found in general, with its limitations: Several patients had a dominant TCR clone burden greater than the STAT3 mutant burden, which suggests that the STAT3 mutation arose secondarily within a clone that had already expanded. Persisting codominant clonotypes in some patients meant a small but highly pathogenic clone may have been missed. Linking therapy response to changes in TCR clonal burden was complicated by variable intervals between samplings and by differing treatment regimens. All T-LGLL patients had at least one immunodominant TCRbeta clonotype, and roughly half had multiple immunodominant subclonotypes. Because no samples were available when a clone first appeared, clonal expansion was inferred from samplings taken at other points. In 6 of 18 patients, TCR clonotype switching occurred after therapy, and every newly emerging clone was STAT3 wild type.

The CDR3 runs 15 amino acids, cysteine and phenylalanine included. Left in the record is the CDR3 DNA by itself, 45 bases read in frame from the first base. Trimming accounts for 4 bases at V and 2 bases at J, while the number of junction bases matched to no gene is 7. From a lookup of the germline V gene (reference sequence), CDR1 and CDR2 are SGHNT and YYREEE. Concerning this clone itself: The target of this receptor is not known. Base-call qualities are not available, and no considerably larger clone is one nucleotide away.

The same DNA, extracted from blood mononuclear cells, served for both TCR sequencing and STAT3 sequencing. TCRbeta libraries were sequenced on an Illumina MiSeq, and an average of around 41,000 productive templates per sample was obtained. The immunoSEQ assay, which uses multiplex PCR amplification, was used to generate TCRbeta CDR3 libraries. In the paper's pipeline: Following a previously defined approach, repertoire diversity was calculated, and values close to 0 point to extremely monoclonal samples. In TCRdb, the immuneACCESS table is reduced to in-frame sequences with V and J assigned. These tables do not hold every clone; where another copy was compared, an unresolved V gene accounts for under half, and the others remain unexplained. V, J and clone size derive from that table, while D and trimming were established from the DNA sequence. For this sample there are roughly 29,000 clones; about 80% appear just once. In total, the top ten clones hold 30% of the sample.

The sequence links TRBV5-4 to TRBJ1-2; TRBD1 lines up with 8 middle nucleotides. Sequenced input: peripheral blood mononuclear cells. This TCR derives from a woman aged 50 to 60 with T-cell large granular lymphocyte leukemia. Some clones in this sample may be carry-over from other donors' samples. The age is the age at diagnosis. The nucleotides are TGTGCCAGCAGCCTTGGACAGGGTTGGAACTATGGCTACACCTTC. This yields the protein CASSLGQGWNYGYTF.